These T cell receptor beta chains were read from a single sample in a study of blood T cell repertoires in COVID-19. The data were produced by immunoSEQ multiplex PCR, yet TCRdb's version contains in-frame clones alone and is incomplete. Here the sample spans 250,000 to 300,000 clones, 85% to 90% being singletons. Sequenced: peripheral blood. The receptors stem from a woman aged 25 to 39 with COVID-19, enrolled during active disease. The CDR3 runs from the conserved cysteine through the conserved F or W. Fields, in order: CDR3 DNA, CDR3 protein, D gene, clone size, CDR3 length, V gene, J gene. The D gene is left open where the match is weak. Some rows have no size entry. The others give once, few or many, or a class for an expanded clone.

DNA: TGTGCCAGCAGCTTCGGCCTAGCGGGGGGGCCATCCCAGTTCTTC
CDR3: CASSFGLAGGPSQFF
D: TRBD2
size: -
length: 15
V: TRBV5-6
J: TRBJ2-1

DNA: TGTGCCAGCAGCCAAGTAGGGACAGCTGAAAAACTGTTTTTT
CDR3: CASSQVGTAEKLFF
D: TRBD1
size: -
length: 14
V: TRBV3-1/TRBV3-2
J: TRBJ1-4

DNA: TGTGCCAGCGTTGAGGGACAGCATTACTATGGCTACACCTTC
CDR3: CASVEGQHYYGYTF
D: TRBD1
size: -
length: 14
V: TRBV2
J: TRBJ1-2

DNA: TGTGCCAGCAGCCGACTCCCGACAGGGCGCAAGCATCAGCCCCAGCATTTT
CDR3: CASSRLPTGRKHQPQHF
D: TRBD1
size: -
length: 17
V: TRBV6-6
J: TRBJ1-5

DNA: TGCTCGGCGGCGGGGGGCCGATTAGATACGCAGTATTTT
CDR3: CSAAGGRLDTQYF
D: TRBD2
size: -
length: 13
V: TRBV27
J: TRBJ2-3

DNA: TGTGCCAGCAGTCCTCGGGTCCCGACAGCCAACGAGCAGTACTTC
CDR3: CASSPRVPTANEQYF
D: -
size: -
length: 15
V: TRBV6-5
J: TRBJ2-7

DNA: TGTGCCAGTACCAACCCCGACGGGTTTTATGGCTACACCTTC
CDR3: CASTNPDGFYGYTF
D: -
size: -
length: 14
V: TRBV19
J: TRBJ1-2

DNA: TGTGCCAGCTCACCACGGGGGCAGACGGCTGGCACCGGGGAGCTGTTTTTT
CDR3: CASSPRGQTAGTGELFF
D: -
size: -
length: 17
V: TRBV18
J: TRBJ2-2

DNA: TGTGCCAGCAGCTTAGATCTAGTCGATTCGAATTCACCCCTCCACTTT
CDR3: CASSLDLVDSNSPLHF
D: -
size: -
length: 16
V: TRBV11-2
J: TRBJ1-6

DNA: TGTGCCAGCAGCTTTAGGACAGTGAACCAAGAGACCCAGTACTTC
CDR3: CASSFRTVNQETQYF
D: -
size: -
length: 15
V: TRBV5-4
J: TRBJ2-5

DNA: TGTGCCAGCAGGAGGGACGCTAGCGGGTCTCTTCCCTACAATGAGCAGTTCTTC
CDR3: CASRRDASGSLPYNEQFF
D: TRBD2
size: -
length: 18
V: TRBV2
J: TRBJ2-1

DNA: TGTGCCAGCAGCCAAGTGTCGGAAGAGACCCAGTACTTC
CDR3: CASSQVSEETQYF
D: -
size: -
length: 13
V: TRBV3-1/TRBV3-2
J: TRBJ2-5

DNA: TGCGCCAGCGCGCTGGTGGGGAGTAATTCACCCCTCCACTTT
CDR3: CASALVGSNSPLHF
D: -
size: -
length: 14
V: TRBV4-1
J: TRBJ1-6

DNA: TGTGCCAGCAGCTCCTGGGGGGGGGCTCAAGAGACCCAGTACTTC
CDR3: CASSSWGGAQETQYF
D: -
size: -
length: 15
V: TRBV11-2
J: TRBJ2-5

DNA: TGTGCCAGCAGTCCACCGGGACAGGGGATTTTCGGCAATCAGCCCCAGCATTTT
CDR3: CASSPPGQGIFGNQPQHF
D: TRBD1
size: -
length: 18
V: TRBV28
J: TRBJ1-5

DNA: TGTGCCAGCAGTTTCCGACAGGACCATGAAAAACTGTTTTTT
CDR3: CASSFRQDHEKLFF
D: -
size: -
length: 14
V: TRBV27
J: TRBJ1-4

DNA: TGTGCCACCAGTGATCAAAGGACAGGGGATGAAAAACTGTTTTTT
CDR3: CATSDQRTGDEKLFF
D: TRBD1
size: -
length: 15
V: TRBV24-1
J: TRBJ1-4

DNA: TGTGCCAGCGATCGGGGACAGGGTCGTGGCTACACCTTC
CDR3: CASDRGQGRGYTF
D: TRBD1
size: -
length: 13
V: TRBV6-5
J: TRBJ1-2

DNA: TGTGCCAGCAGCCAAGATTGGACTAGCGGATCCTACGAGCAGTACTTC
CDR3: CASSQDWTSGSYEQYF
D: TRBD2
size: -
length: 16
V: TRBV4-2
J: TRBJ2-7

DNA: TGTGCCAGCAGCCTTACTATGAACACTGAAGCTTTCTTT
CDR3: CASSLTMNTEAFF
D: -
size: once
length: 13
V: TRBV6-5
J: TRBJ1-1

DNA: TGTGCCAGCAGTTACGGCAGGGGGCCAAACACTGAAGCTTTCTTT
CDR3: CASSYGRGPNTEAFF
D: TRBD1
size: -
length: 15
V: TRBV6-5
J: TRBJ1-1

DNA: TGTGCCAGCAGCCCAGGGACATCTCGAAGGATGAACACTGAAGCTTTCTTT
CDR3: CASSPGTSRRMNTEAFF
D: -
size: -
length: 17
V: TRBV21-1
J: TRBJ1-1

DNA: TGCGCCAGCAGCGTATACAGGGATGGGGCAGGAGAGACCCAGTACTTC
CDR3: CASSVYRDGAGETQYF
D: -
size: many
length: 16
V: TRBV5-1
J: TRBJ2-5

DNA: TGTGCCAGCAGTGAAGATCCAGCGGGACTCTACGAGCAGTACTTC
CDR3: CASSEDPAGLYEQYF
D: TRBD2
size: -
length: 15
V: TRBV6-1
J: TRBJ2-7

DNA: TGTGCCAGCAGCCCACTAGCGGGGGTGGGCGATGAGCAGTTCTTC
CDR3: CASSPLAGVGDEQFF
D: TRBD2
size: -
length: 15
V: TRBV11-2
J: TRBJ2-1

DNA: TGCAGCGTTGAAGACCCAGGGGGCCGATACTCACCCCTCCACTTT
CDR3: CSVEDPGGRYSPLHF
D: TRBD1
size: -
length: 15
V: TRBV29-1
J: TRBJ1-6

DNA: TGTGCCAGCTCACCTGGACAGACCACTAACTATGGCTACACCTTC
CDR3: CASSPGQTTNYGYTF
D: -
size: -
length: 15
V: TRBV18
J: TRBJ1-2

DNA: TGTGCCAGCAGTGTACAGGGGGCCACTTCGCGCTACACCTTC
CDR3: CASSVQGATSRYTF
D: TRBD1
size: -
length: 14
V: TRBV2
J: TRBJ1-2

DNA: TGTGCCAGAAGCTTTATCCGGACTTTTTCTTACGAGCAGTACTTC
CDR3: CARSFIRTFSYEQYF
D: -
size: -
length: 15
V: TRBV5-3
J: TRBJ2-7

DNA: TGTGCCAGCAGCTTACCCCGCGCACCGATGAACACTGAAGCTTTCTTT
CDR3: CASSLPRAPMNTEAFF
D: -
size: -
length: 16
V: TRBV7-9
J: TRBJ1-1

DNA: TGTGCCAGCAGCTCTGGGGCGAGCGGGGGGGCATACAATGAGCAGTTCTTC
CDR3: CASSSGASGGAYNEQFF
D: TRBD2
size: -
length: 17
V: TRBV11-3
J: TRBJ2-1

DNA: TGTGCCAGCAGTTTGGTGGCAGGTGGGGAGCAGTACTTC
CDR3: CASSLVAGGEQYF
D: -
size: -
length: 13
V: TRBV12-3/TRBV12-4
J: TRBJ2-7

DNA: TGTGCCAGCAGTTTGAGTGTAGTCGGGAACACTGAAGCTTTCTTT
CDR3: CASSLSVVGNTEAFF
D: -
size: -
length: 15
V: TRBV28
J: TRBJ1-1

DNA: TGTGCCAGCAGTAACAGGGACGGCTACACCTTC
CDR3: CASSNRDGYTF
D: -
size: -
length: 11
V: TRBV6-5
J: TRBJ1-2

DNA: TGCGCCAGCAGCCACTATAGGACAGGGAGAGGTGAAGCTTTCTTT
CDR3: CASSHYRTGRGEAFF
D: TRBD1
size: -
length: 15
V: TRBV4-1
J: TRBJ1-1

DNA: TGTGCCAGCCGATGGGAGGGGGGCACAGATACGCAGTATTTT
CDR3: CASRWEGGTDTQYF
D: -
size: -
length: 14
V: TRBV27
J: TRBJ2-3

DNA: TGTGCCAGCAGTTCGGGGACAGCTCGGGACGGGGAGCTGTTTTTT
CDR3: CASSSGTARDGELFF
D: TRBD1
size: -
length: 15
V: TRBV6-5
J: TRBJ2-2

DNA: TGTGCCAGCAGCCCCGGCAATGAGCAGTTCTTC
CDR3: CASSPGNEQFF
D: -
size: once
length: 11
V: TRBV3-1/TRBV3-2
J: TRBJ2-1